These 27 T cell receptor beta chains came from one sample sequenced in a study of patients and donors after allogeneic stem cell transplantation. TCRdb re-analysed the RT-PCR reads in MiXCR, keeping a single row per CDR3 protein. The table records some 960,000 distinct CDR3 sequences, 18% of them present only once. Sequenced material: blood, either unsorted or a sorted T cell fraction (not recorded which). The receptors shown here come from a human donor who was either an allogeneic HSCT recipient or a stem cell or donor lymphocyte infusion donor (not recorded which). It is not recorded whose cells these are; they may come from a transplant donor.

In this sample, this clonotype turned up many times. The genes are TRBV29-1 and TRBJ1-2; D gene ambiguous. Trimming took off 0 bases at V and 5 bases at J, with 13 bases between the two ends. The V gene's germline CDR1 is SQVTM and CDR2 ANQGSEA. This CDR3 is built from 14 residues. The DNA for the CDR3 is TGCAGCGTTGAAGAAGACGGGAGACCGTATGGCTACACCTTC. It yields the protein CSVEEDGRPYGYTF. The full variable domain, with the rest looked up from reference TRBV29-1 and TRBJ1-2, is SAVISQKPSRDICQRGTSLTIQCQVDSQVTMMFWYRQQPGQSLTLIATANQGSEATYESGFVIDKFPISRPNLTFSTLTVSNMSPEDSSIYLCSVEEDGRPYGYTFGSGTRLTVV.

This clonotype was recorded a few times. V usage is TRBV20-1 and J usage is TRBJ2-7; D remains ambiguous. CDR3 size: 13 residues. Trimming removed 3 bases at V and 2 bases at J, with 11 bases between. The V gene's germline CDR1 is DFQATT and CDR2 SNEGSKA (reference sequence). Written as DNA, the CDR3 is TGCAGTGCTAGTTCTGGTTACACCTACGAGCAGTACTTC. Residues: CSASSGYTYEQYF.

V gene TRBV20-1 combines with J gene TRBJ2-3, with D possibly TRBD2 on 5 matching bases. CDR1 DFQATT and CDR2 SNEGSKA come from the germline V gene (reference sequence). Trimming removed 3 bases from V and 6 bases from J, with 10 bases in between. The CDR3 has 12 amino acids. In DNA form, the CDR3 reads TGCAGTGCTAGCTTAGCGTTGGATACGCAGTATTTT. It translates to CSASLALDTQYF.

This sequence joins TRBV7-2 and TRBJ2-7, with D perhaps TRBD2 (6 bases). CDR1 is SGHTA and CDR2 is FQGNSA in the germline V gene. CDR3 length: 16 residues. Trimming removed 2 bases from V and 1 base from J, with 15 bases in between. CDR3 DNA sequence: TGTGCCAGCAGCTTAAGGCGGGGCGCCCCGTCCTACGAGCAGTACTTC. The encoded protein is CASSLRRGAPSYEQYF.

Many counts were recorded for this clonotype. The CDR3 nucleotides are TGCGCCAGCAGCTACGGAAACTCAATATTGTACTTC. This gives the protein CASSYGNSILYF. The rearrangement links TRBV5-1 to TRBJ2-7; D remains ambiguous. The CDR3 loop spans 12 amino acids. With 3 bases removed from V and 12 bases from J, the gap between germline ends came to 16 bases. CDR1 is SGHRS, CDR2 YFSETQ, per germline. Full variable domain (rest looked up from reference TRBV5-1 and TRBJ2-7): KAGVTQTPRYLIKTRGQQVTLSCSPISGHRSVSWYQQTPGQGLQFLFEYFSETQRNKGNFPGRFSGRQFSNSRSEMNVSTLELGDSALYLCASSYGNSILYFGPGTRLTVT.

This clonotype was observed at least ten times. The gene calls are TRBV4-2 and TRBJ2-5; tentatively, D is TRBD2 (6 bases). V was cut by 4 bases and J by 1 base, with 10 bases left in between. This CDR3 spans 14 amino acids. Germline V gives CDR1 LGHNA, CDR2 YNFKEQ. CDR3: CASSPRGGQETQYF. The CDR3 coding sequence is TGTGCCAGCAGCCCGAGGGGAGGCCAAGAGACCCAGTACTTC.

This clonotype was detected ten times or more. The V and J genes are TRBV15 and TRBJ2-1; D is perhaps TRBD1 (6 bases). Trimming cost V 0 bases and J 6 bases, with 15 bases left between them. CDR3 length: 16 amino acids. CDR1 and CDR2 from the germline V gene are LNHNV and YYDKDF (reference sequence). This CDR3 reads CATSREGTWGSNEQFF. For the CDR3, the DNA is TGTGCCACCAGCAGAGAGGGGACATGGGGGAGCAATGAGCAGTTCTTC. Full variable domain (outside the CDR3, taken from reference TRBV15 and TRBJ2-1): DAMVIQNPRYQVTQFGKPVTLSCSQTLNHNVMYWYQQKSSQAPKLLFHYYDKDFNNEADTPDNFQSRRPNTSFCFLDIRSPGLGDTAMYLCATSREGTWGSNEQFFGPGTRLTVL.

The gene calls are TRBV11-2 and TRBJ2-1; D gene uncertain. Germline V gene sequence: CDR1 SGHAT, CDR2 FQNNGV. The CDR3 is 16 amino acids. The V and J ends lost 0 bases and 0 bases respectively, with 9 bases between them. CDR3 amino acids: CASSLDRTSSYNEQFF. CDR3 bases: TGTGCCAGCAGCTTAGACAGGACCAGCTCCTACAATGAGCAGTTCTTC.

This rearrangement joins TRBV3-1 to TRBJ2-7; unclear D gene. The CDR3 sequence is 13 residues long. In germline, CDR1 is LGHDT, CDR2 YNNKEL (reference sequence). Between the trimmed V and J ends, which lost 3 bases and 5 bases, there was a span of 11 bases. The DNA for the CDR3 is TGTGCCAGCAGCCAGTCGGGTGGAGACGAGCAGTACTTC. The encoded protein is CASSQSGGDEQYF.

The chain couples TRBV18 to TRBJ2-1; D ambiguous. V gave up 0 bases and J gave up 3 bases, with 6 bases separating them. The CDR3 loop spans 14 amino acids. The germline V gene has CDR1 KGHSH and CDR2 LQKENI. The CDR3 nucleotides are TGTGCCAGCTCACCACCTTTGCTCTACAATGAGCAGTTCTTC. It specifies CASSPPLLYNEQFF.

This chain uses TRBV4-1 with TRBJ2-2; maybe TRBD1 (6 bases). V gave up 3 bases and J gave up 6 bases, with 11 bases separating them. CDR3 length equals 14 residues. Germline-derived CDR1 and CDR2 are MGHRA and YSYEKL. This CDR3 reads CASSHRQDAGELFF. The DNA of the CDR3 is TGCGCCAGCAGCCACCGACAGGATGCCGGGGAGCTGTTTTTT.

The CDR3: CAGRDGRGDSGNTIYF. DNA for the CDR3: TGTGCCGGGAGAGACGGACGGGGCGACTCTGGAAACACCATATATTTT. The rearrangement uses TRBV7-9 and TRBJ1-3, with a tentative D call TRBD1 (5 bases). From germline, CDR1 is SEHNR and CDR2 FQNEAQ (reference sequence). The CDR3 consists of 16 residues. Between the trimmed V and J ends, which lost 11 bases and 0 bases, there was a span of 20 bases. Looking up the rest from reference TRBV7-9 and TRBJ1-3 gives the full variable domain: DTGVSQNPRHKITKRGQNVTFRCDPISEHNRLYWYRQTLGQGPEFLTYFQNEAQLEKSRLLSDRFSAERPKGSFSTLEIQRTEQGDSAMYLCAGRDGRGDSGNTIYFGEGSWLTVV.

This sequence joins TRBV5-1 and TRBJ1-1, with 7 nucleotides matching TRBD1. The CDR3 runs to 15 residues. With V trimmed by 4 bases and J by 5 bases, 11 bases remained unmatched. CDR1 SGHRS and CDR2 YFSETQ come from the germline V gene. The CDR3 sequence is CASSQHRGAGTEAFF. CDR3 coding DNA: TGCGCCAGCAGCCAACACAGGGGCGCGGGAACTGAAGCTTTCTTT.

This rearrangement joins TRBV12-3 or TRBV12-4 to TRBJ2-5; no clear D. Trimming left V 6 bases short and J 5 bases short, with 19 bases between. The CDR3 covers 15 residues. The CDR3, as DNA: TGTGCCAGCAGCGGATGGAGATACCACCTTGAGACCCAGTACTTC. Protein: CASSGWRYHLETQYF.

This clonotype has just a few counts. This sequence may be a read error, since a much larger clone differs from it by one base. CDR3 loop: CASSSGQENTEAFF. The CDR3 DNA follows: TGTGCCAGCAGCTCGGGACAGGAGAACACTGAAGCTTTCTTT. This chain links TRBV13 with TRBJ1-1, with TRBD1 identical over 8 bases. Losses at the gene ends were 4 bases for V and 1 base for J; bases not matched to a gene: 2. In germline, CDR1 is PRHDT, CDR2 FYEKMQ (reference sequence). The CDR3 sequence is 14 residues long.

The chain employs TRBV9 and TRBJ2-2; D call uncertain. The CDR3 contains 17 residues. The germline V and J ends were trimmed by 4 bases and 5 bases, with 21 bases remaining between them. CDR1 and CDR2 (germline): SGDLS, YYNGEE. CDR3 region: CASSPLESWHDTGELFF. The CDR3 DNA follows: TGTGCCAGCAGCCCTCTAGAAAGCTGGCATGATACCGGGGAGCTGTTTTTT. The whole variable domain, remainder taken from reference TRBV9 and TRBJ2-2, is DSGVTQTPKHLITATGQRVTLRCSPRSGDLSVYWYQQSLDQGLQFLIQYYNGEERAKGNILERFSAQQFPDLHSELNLSSLELGDSALYFCASSPLESWHDTGELFFGEGSRLTVL.

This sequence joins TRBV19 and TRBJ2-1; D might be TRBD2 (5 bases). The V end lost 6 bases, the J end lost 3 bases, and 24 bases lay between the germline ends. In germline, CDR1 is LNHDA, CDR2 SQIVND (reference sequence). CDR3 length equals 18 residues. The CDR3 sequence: CASSLRSHRRVYYNEQFF. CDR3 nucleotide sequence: TGTGCCAGTAGCCTAAGGTCCCATCGGCGGGTCTACTACAATGAGCAGTTCTTC.

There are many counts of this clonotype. The CDR3 loop reads CASSGTGDSNQPQHF. The CDR3 DNA reads TGTGCCAGCAGCGGGACAGGGGATAGCAATCAGCCCCAGCATTTT. The J gene is TRBJ1-5, the V gene TRBV12-3 or TRBV12-4; 10 bases fit TRBD1. CDR3 length: 15 amino acids. Trimming removed 6 bases from V and 0 bases from J; junction bases left unmatched: 2.

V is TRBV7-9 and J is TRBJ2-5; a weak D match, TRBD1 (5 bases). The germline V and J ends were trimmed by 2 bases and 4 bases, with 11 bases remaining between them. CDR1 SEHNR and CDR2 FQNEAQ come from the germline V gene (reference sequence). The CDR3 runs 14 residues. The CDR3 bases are TGTGCCAGCAGCTTATCGACAGAGAGAGAGACCCAGTACTTC. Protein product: CASSLSTERETQYF.

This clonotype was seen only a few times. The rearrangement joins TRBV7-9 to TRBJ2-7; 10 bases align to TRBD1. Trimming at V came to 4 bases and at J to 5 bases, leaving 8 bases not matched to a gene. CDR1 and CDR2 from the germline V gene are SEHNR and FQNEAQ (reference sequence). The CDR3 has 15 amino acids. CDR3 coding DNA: TGTGCCAGCAGCTCCCTGGGGACAGGGGTCGACGAGCAGTACTTC. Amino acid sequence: CASSSLGTGVDEQYF. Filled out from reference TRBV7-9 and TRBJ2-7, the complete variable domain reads DTGVSQNPRHKITKRGQNVTFRCDPISEHNRLYWYRQTLGQGPEFLTYFQNEAQLEKSRLLSDRFSAERPKGSFSTLEIQRTEQGDSAMYLCASSSLGTGVDEQYFGPGTRLTVT.

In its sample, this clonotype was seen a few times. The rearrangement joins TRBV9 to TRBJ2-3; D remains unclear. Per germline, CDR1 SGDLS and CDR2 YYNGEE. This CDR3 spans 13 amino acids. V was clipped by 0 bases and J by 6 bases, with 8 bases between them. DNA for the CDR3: TGTGCCAGCAGCGTAGCTTCTCTGGATACGCAGTATTTT. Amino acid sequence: CASSVASLDTQYF.

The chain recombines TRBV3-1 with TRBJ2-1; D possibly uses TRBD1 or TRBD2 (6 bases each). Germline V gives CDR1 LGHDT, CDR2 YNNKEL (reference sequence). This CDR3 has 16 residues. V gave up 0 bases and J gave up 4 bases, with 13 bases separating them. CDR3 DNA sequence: TGTGCCAGCAGCCAAGAACGGGGGCGACCATACAATGAGCAGTTCTTC. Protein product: CASSQERGRPYNEQFF.

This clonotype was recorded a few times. The chain's CDR3 is CAISESAGGANTGELFF. Written as DNA, the CDR3 is TGTGCCATCAGTGAGTCGGCGGGGGGGGCGAACACCGGGGAGCTGTTTTTT. The rearrangement links TRBV10-3 to TRBJ2-2; TRBD2 matches at 9 bases. V was clipped by 0 bases and J by 0 bases; unmatched bases: 2. This CDR3 is 17 amino acids long. Germline CDR1 and CDR2: ENHRY and SYGVKD.

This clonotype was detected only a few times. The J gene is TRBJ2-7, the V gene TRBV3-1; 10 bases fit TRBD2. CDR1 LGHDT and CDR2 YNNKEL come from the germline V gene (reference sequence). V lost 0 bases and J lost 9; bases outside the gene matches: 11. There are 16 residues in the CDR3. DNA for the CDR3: TGTGCCAGCAGCCAAGATCGACCAGCGGGAGGGCCGGGGCAGTACTTC. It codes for CASSQDRPAGGPGQYF.

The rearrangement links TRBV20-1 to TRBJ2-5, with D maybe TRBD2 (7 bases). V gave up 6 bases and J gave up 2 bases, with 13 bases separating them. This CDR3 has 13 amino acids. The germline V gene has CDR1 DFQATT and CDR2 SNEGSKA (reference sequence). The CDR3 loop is CSAPGGPQETQYF. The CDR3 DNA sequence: TGCAGTGCCCCGGGGGGCCCTCAAGAGACCCAGTACTTC.

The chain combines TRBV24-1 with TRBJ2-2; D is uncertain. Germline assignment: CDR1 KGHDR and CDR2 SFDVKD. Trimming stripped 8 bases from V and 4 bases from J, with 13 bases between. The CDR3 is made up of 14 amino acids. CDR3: CATMGPGSTGELFF. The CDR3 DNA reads TGTGCCACCATGGGTCCGGGTTCCACCGGGGAGCTGTTTTTT.

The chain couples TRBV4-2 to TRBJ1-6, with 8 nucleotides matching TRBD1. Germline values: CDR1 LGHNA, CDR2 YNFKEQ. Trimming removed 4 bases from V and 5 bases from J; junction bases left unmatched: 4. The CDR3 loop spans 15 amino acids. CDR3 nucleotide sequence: TGTGCCAGCAGCCCCCCGGACAGGGATAATTCACCCCTCCACTTT. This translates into CASSPPDRDNSPLHF.